This is a list of T cell receptor beta chains from one sample in a study of blood T cells in healthy people across ages. MiXCR, run by TCRdb on the 5' RACE reads, gives a single entry per CDR3 protein. This repertoire shows about 2 million distinct CDR3 sequences, just under 50% found once; its top ten account for approximately 2.1%. The material sequenced was blood. The receptors come from a woman aged 40-49 years in good health. CDR3s include the opening cysteine and the closing phenylalanine or tryptophan. Fields, in order: J gene, V gene, D gene, clone size, CDR3 protein, CDR3 DNA. A D gene is named only where the DNA matches it firmly. Clone size is stated in some rows and not others, as once, few, many or a class when expanded.

J gene: TRBJ2-7; V gene: TRBV25-1; D gene: -; clone size: -; CDR3 protein: CASSAPTKAPYEQYF; CDR3 DNA: TGTGCCAGCAGTGCTCCCACTAAGGCCCCCTACGAGCAGTACTTC
J gene: TRBJ2-7; V gene: TRBV28; D gene: TRBD1; clone size: -; CDR3 protein: CASSLHRTGGYEQYF; CDR3 DNA: TGTGCCAGCAGTTTACATAGGACAGGAGGCTACGAGCAGTACTTC
J gene: TRBJ2-1; V gene: TRBV18; D gene: TRBD2; clone size: few; CDR3 protein: CASSPSSSGLFDNEQFF; CDR3 DNA: TGTGCCAGCTCACCCTCGTCTAGCGGTCTTTTCGACAATGAGCAGTTCTTC
J gene: TRBJ1-2; V gene: TRBV20-1; D gene: -; clone size: -; CDR3 protein: CSAHDRLGGYTF; CDR3 DNA: TGCAGTGCTCATGACAGGCTGGGAGGCTACACCTTC
J gene: TRBJ2-4; V gene: TRBV27; D gene: -; clone size: -; CDR3 protein: CASGWGAKNIQYF; CDR3 DNA: TGTGCCAGCGGGTGGGGGGCCAAAAACATTCAGTACTTC
J gene: TRBJ2-5; V gene: TRBV7-2; D gene: TRBD1; clone size: few; CDR3 protein: CASSVHRDREQETQYF; CDR3 DNA: TGTGCCAGCAGCGTACACCGGGACAGGGAGCAAGAGACCCAGTACTTC
J gene: TRBJ2-4; V gene: TRBV7-2; D gene: TRBD2; clone size: -; CDR3 protein: CASSLYGTSGSLAKNIQYF; CDR3 DNA: TGTGCCAGCAGCTTATATGGGACTAGCGGGTCACTAGCCAAAAACATTCAGTACTTC
J gene: TRBJ2-1; V gene: TRBV4-3; D gene: TRBD2; clone size: few; CDR3 protein: CASSQEGASGGMNEQFF; CDR3 DNA: TGCGCCAGCAGCCAAGAGGGTGCTAGCGGGGGGATGAATGAGCAGTTCTTC
J gene: TRBJ2-7; V gene: TRBV6-2/TRBV6-3; D gene: -; clone size: few; CDR3 protein: CASSSGGTGFSYEQYF; CDR3 DNA: TGTGCCAGCAGTTCCGGGGGGACAGGCTTTTCCTACGAGCAGTACTTC
J gene: TRBJ2-5; V gene: TRBV11-2; D gene: TRBD2; clone size: few; CDR3 protein: CASSLRGTGGTFSEETQYF; CDR3 DNA: TGTGCCAGCAGCTTAAGGGGAACCGGGGGGACCTTTTCGGAAGAGACCCAGTACTTC
J gene: TRBJ2-7; V gene: TRBV5-1; D gene: TRBD2; clone size: -; CDR3 protein: CASSTLSGGSCEQYF; CDR3 DNA: TGCGCCAGCAGCACACTCAGCGGGGGGAGCTGCGAGCAGTACTTC
J gene: TRBJ2-3; V gene: TRBV2; D gene: -; clone size: -; CDR3 protein: CASLGPRDTQYF; CDR3 DNA: TGTGCCAGCCTCGGACCTCGGGATACGCAGTATTTT
J gene: TRBJ2-7; V gene: TRBV6-5; D gene: TRBD1; clone size: few; CDR3 protein: CASSYPDRVFYEQYF; CDR3 DNA: TGTGCCAGCAGTTACCCGGACAGGGTGTTCTACGAGCAGTACTTC
J gene: TRBJ2-3; V gene: TRBV29-1; D gene: TRBD2; clone size: -; CDR3 protein: CSVGGLSGGSPDTQYF; CDR3 DNA: TGCAGCGTTGGGGGGCTGAGCGGGGGGAGCCCAGATACGCAGTATTTT
J gene: TRBJ1-5; V gene: TRBV19; D gene: -; clone size: -; CDR3 protein: CASIGQGTGNNQPQHF; CDR3 DNA: TGTGCCAGTATTGGGCAGGGGACGGGAAACAATCAGCCCCAGCATTTT
J gene: TRBJ2-1; V gene: TRBV4-1; D gene: TRBD2; clone size: -; CDR3 protein: CASRLYYGTSPSDEQFF; CDR3 DNA: TGCGCCAGCAGACTATACTACGGGACTAGCCCGTCGGATGAGCAGTTCTTC
J gene: TRBJ2-5; V gene: TRBV20-1; D gene: -; clone size: few; CDR3 protein: CSACWGQETQYF; CDR3 DNA: TGCAGTGCTTGTTGGGGCCAAGAGACCCAGTACTTC
J gene: TRBJ2-1; V gene: TRBV28; D gene: TRBD1; clone size: few; CDR3 protein: CASSSTGADWHEQFF; CDR3 DNA: TGTGCCAGCAGTTCTACAGGGGCAGACTGGCATGAGCAGTTCTTC
J gene: TRBJ2-7; V gene: TRBV5-6; D gene: TRBD2; clone size: once; CDR3 protein: CASSRSSGGSPYEQYF; CDR3 DNA: TGTGCCAGCAGTCGAAGTAGCGGGGGGAGCCCCTACGAGCAGTACTTC
J gene: TRBJ2-1; V gene: TRBV10-3; D gene: -; clone size: -; CDR3 protein: CAIFPEGGIDRDNEQFF; CDR3 DNA: TGTGCCATCTTCCCCGAGGGGGGGATTGATCGGGACAATGAGCAGTTCTTC
J gene: TRBJ2-7; V gene: TRBV20-1; D gene: TRBD1; clone size: few; CDR3 protein: CSARETGLAYEQYF; CDR3 DNA: TGCAGTGCTAGAGAGACAGGGTTGGCCTACGAGCAGTACTTC
J gene: TRBJ2-5; V gene: TRBV7-3; D gene: -; clone size: -; CDR3 protein: CASSFGSSETQYF; CDR3 DNA: TGTGCCAGCAGCTTTGGGTCTTCTGAGACCCAGTACTTC
J gene: TRBJ1-4; V gene: TRBV29-1; D gene: TRBD1; clone size: -; CDR3 protein: CSAMGQVDEKLFF; CDR3 DNA: TGCAGCGCTATGGGACAGGTCGATGAAAAACTGTTTTTT
J gene: TRBJ2-7; V gene: TRBV20-1; D gene: -; clone size: -; CDR3 protein: CSARARLPSSYEQYF; CDR3 DNA: TGCAGTGCTAGGGCTAGACTTCCGAGCTCCTACGAGCAGTACTTC
J gene: TRBJ1-6; V gene: TRBV14; D gene: -; clone size: -; CDR3 protein: CASSQEKGYNSPLHF; CDR3 DNA: TGTGCCAGCAGCCAAGAGAAGGGCTATAATTCACCCCTCCACTTT
J gene: TRBJ1-6; V gene: TRBV20-1; D gene: TRBD1; clone size: -; CDR3 protein: CSASWSLRQGNSPLHF; CDR3 DNA: TGCAGTGCTAGTTGGTCCCTGAGACAGGGGAACTCACCCCTCCACTTT
J gene: TRBJ1-5; V gene: TRBV10-3; D gene: -; clone size: -; CDR3 protein: CAISESMEDYSNQPQHF; CDR3 DNA: TGTGCCATCAGTGAGTCAATGGAAGATTATAGCAATCAGCCCCAGCATTTT
J gene: TRBJ2-1; V gene: TRBV20-1; D gene: TRBD1; clone size: -; CDR3 protein: CSANIPPDRGSYNEQFF; CDR3 DNA: TGCAGTGCCAATATACCCCCAGACAGGGGGTCCTACAATGAGCAGTTCTTC
J gene: TRBJ2-1; V gene: TRBV6-1; D gene: -; clone size: -; CDR3 protein: CASRMDPYNEQFF; CDR3 DNA: TGTGCCAGCAGGATGGATCCATACAATGAGCAGTTCTTC
J gene: TRBJ2-1; V gene: TRBV4-3; D gene: -; clone size: -; CDR3 protein: CASSHLWGTSSYNEQFF; CDR3 DNA: TGCGCCAGCAGCCACCTATGGGGGACGTCCTCCTACAATGAGCAGTTCTTC
J gene: TRBJ2-4; V gene: TRBV18; D gene: TRBD1; clone size: -; CDR3 protein: CASSPQGTGGREQYF; CDR3 DNA: TGTGCCAGCTCACCACAGGGGACAGGGGGTAGAGAGCAGTACTTC
J gene: TRBJ2-1; V gene: TRBV9; D gene: -; clone size: few; CDR3 protein: CASSSTETTRGDEQFF; CDR3 DNA: TGTGCCAGCAGCTCCACTGAGACGACACGGGGAGATGAGCAGTTCTTC
J gene: TRBJ2-1; V gene: TRBV12-3/TRBV12-4; D gene: TRBD2; clone size: -; CDR3 protein: CASSQGLAGFGARPNEQFF; CDR3 DNA: TGTGCCAGCAGCCAGGGACTAGCGGGGTTTGGGGCAAGGCCGAATGAGCAGTTCTTC